Listed here are 4 T cell receptor beta chains from one sample, sequenced in a study of a mutant IDH1 vaccine in newly diagnosed glioma. These receptors' antigens are unknown. Time point meaning: week 35, safety follow-up. Doses consisted of 300 ug of mutant IDH1 20-mer peptide each, paired with topical imiquimod. The assay was immunoSEQ multiplex PCR, and TCRdb's table has in-frame clones only and misses some. Of roughly 60,000 clones listed, roughly 71% are singletons. This specimen consisted of PBMCs, obtained from a glioma patient whose treatment included an IDH1 peptide vaccine. The receptor source for this set is a man between 45 and 60 years old with glioma.

This clone has only a few counts. CDR3 protein: CSAVDTGELFF. CDR3 coding DNA: TGCAGTGCAGTAGACACCGGGGAGCTGTTTTTT. This chain links TRBV20-1 with TRBJ2-2, with unresolved D. Germline CDR1 is DFQATT and CDR2 is SNEGSKA (reference sequence). V lost 6 bases, J lost 3 bases, and 5 bases lay in between. CDR3 size: 11 residues.

The chain uses TRBV19 and TRBJ1-2; D is possibly TRBD1 (6 bases). This CDR3 has 14 amino acids. Germline V gene data show CDR1 as LNHDA and CDR2 as SQIVND (reference sequence). Trimming removed 6 bases at V and 2 bases at J, with 13 bases between. The CDR3 loop is CASRPSGQNYGYTF. CDR3 DNA: TGTGCCAGTAGGCCCTCGGGACAAAACTATGGCTACACCTTC.

This clone was recorded only once. The genes are TRBV4-1 and TRBJ2-5; TRBD2 matches at 8 bases. The length of the CDR3 is 14 residues. The J segment lost 10 bases and the V segment lost 3 bases, leaving 10 bases of the junction unmatched. The germline V gene encodes CDR1 MGHRA and CDR2 YSYEKL. In nucleotides, the CDR3 is TGCGCCAGCAGCCAGGACCACGGGGGGGGTGTCCAGTACTTC. As protein: CASSQDHGGGVQYF.

This clone has a handful of counts. The chain combines TRBV4-3 with TRBJ2-1, with D perhaps assigned TRBD1 or TRBD2 (5 bases each). The germline V gene encodes CDR1 LGHNA and CDR2 YSLEER. The CDR3 covers 17 residues. Trimming took 0 bases from V and 0 from J, leaving 12 bases between them. CDR3 DNA sequence: TGCGCCAGCAGCCAAGATGGGGGAGTAAACTCCTACAATGAGCAGTTCTTC. It yields the protein CASSQDGGVNSYNEQFF.